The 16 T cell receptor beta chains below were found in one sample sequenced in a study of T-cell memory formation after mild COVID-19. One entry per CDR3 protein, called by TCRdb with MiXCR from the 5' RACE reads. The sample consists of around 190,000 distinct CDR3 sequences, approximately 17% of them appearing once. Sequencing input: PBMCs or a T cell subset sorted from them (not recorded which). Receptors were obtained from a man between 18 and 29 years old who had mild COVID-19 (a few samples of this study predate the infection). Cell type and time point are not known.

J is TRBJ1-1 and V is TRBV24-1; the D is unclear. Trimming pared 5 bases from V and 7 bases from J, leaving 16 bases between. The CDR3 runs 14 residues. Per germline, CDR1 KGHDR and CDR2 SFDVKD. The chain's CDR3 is CATSAPEPRFEAFF. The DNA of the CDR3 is TGTGCCACCAGTGCCCCAGAGCCCAGGTTTGAAGCTTTCTTT.

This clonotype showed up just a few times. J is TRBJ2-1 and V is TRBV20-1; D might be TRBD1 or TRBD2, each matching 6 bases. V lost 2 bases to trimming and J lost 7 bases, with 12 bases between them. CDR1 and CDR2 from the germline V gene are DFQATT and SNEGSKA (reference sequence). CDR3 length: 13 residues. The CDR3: CSARPGGANEQFF. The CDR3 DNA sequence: TGCAGTGCTAGACCCGGGGGCGCGAATGAGCAGTTCTTC.

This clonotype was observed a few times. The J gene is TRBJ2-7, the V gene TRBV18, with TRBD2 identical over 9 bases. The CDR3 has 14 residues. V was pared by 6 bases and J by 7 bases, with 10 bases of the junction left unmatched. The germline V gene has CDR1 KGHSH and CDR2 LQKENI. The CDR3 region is CASSPGLARGEQYF. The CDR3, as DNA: TGTGCCAGCTCTCCTGGACTAGCGCGGGGAGAGCAGTACTTC.

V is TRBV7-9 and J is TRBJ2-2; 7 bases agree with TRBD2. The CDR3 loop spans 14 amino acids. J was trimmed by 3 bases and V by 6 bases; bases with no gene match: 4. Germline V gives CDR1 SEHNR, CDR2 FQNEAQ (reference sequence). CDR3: CASRLLADTGELFF. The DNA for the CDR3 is TGTGCCAGCAGACTGCTAGCGGACACCGGGGAGCTGTTTTTT.

CDR3 amino acids: CASSTQSNQPQHF. The CDR3, as DNA: TGTGCCAGCAGCACCCAAAGCAATCAGCCCCAGCATTTT. The genes are TRBV7-2 and TRBJ1-5; D gene uncertain. V shed 5 bases and J shed 1 base, with 6 bases lying between them. This CDR3 has 13 residues. Looked up from germline, CDR1 is SGHTA and CDR2 is FQGNSA. Drawing the rest from reference TRBV7-2 and TRBJ1-5, the complete variable domain is GAGVSQSPSNKVTEKGKDVELRCDPISGHTALYWYRQSLGQGLEFLIYFQGNSAPDKSGLPSDRFSAERTGGSVSTLTIQRTQQEDSAVYLCASSTQSNQPQHFGDGTRLSIL.

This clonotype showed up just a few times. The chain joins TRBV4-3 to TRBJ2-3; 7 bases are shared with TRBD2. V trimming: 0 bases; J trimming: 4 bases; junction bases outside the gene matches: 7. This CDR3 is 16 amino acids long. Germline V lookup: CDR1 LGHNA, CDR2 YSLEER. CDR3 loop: CASSQDSWEGPDTQYF. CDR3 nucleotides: TGCGCCAGCAGCCAAGACTCTTGGGAGGGACCAGATACGCAGTATTTT.

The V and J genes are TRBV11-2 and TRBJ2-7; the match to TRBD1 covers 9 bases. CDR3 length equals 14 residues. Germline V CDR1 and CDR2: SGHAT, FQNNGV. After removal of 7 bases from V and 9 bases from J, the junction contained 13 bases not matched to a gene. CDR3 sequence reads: CASTPDRGLFRQYV. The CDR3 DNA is TGTGCCAGCACCCCGGACAGGGGACTCTTTAGGCAGTACGTC.

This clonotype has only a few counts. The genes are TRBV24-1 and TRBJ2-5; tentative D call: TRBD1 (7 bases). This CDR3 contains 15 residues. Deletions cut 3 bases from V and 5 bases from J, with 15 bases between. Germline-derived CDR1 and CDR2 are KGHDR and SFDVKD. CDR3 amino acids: CATSDEQGRRETQYF. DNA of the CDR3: TGTGCCACCAGTGATGAACAGGGGAGGAGGGAGACCCAGTACTTC.

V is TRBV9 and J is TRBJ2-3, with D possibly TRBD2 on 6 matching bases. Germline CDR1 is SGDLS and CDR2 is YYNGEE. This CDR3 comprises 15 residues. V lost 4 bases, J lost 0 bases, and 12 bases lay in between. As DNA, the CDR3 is TGTGCCAGCAGCCCTATGGCGGGGAGCACAGATACGCAGTATTTT. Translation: CASSPMAGSTDTQYF.

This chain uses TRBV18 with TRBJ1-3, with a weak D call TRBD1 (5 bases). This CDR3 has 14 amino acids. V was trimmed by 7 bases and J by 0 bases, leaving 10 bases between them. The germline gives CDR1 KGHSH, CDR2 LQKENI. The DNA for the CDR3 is TGTGCCAGCTGCCCAGGGAGCTCTGGAAACACCATATATTTT. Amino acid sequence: CASCPGSSGNTIYF.

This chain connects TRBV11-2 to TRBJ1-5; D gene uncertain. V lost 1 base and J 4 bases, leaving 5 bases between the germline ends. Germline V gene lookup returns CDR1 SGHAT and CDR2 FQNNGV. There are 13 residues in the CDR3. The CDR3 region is CASSLVENQPQHF. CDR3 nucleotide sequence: TGTGCCAGCAGCTTAGTGGAGAATCAGCCCCAGCATTTT.

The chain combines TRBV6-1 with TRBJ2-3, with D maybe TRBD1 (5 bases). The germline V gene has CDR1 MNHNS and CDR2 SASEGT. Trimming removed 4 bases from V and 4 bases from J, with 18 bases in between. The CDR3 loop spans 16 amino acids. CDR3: CASSGDWSRQSDTQYF. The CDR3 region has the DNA TGTGCCAGCAGTGGAGACTGGAGCCGACAGTCAGATACGCAGTATTTT.

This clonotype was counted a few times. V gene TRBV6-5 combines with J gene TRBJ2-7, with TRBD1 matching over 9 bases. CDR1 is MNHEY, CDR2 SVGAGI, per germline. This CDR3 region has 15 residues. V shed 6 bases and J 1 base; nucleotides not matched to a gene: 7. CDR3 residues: CASRGTGSGSYEQYF. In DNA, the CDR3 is TGTGCCAGCAGGGGGACAGGGTCCGGGTCCTACGAGCAGTACTTC.

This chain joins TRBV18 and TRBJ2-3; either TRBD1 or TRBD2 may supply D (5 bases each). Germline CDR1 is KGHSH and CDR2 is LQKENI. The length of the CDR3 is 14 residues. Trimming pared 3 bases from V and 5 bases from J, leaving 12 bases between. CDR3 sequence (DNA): TGTGCCAGCTCACCCTTGGGACGGCAAGATACGCAGTATTTT. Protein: CASSPLGRQDTQYF.

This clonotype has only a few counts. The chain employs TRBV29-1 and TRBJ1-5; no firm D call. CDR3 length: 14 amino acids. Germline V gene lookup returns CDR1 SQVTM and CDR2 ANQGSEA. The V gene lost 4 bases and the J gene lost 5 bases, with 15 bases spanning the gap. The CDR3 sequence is CSVAYGVRDQPQHF. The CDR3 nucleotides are TGCAGCGTTGCCTACGGGGTAAGGGATCAGCCCCAGCATTTT.

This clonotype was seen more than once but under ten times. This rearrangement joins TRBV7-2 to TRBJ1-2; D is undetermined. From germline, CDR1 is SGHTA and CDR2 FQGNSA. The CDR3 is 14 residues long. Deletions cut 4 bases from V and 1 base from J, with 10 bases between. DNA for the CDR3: TGTGCCAGCAGCTCCGCGACCCTTAACTATGGCTACACCTTC. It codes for CASSSATLNYGYTF.